Shown below are 28 T cell receptor beta chains from a single sample sequenced in a study of cytomegalovirus exposure and HLA in healthy donors. PCR used 60 Vbeta primers and 13 Jbeta primers. Produced via immunoSEQ multiplex PCR; TCRdb's table is partial and in-frame only. The sample gives approximately 140,000 clones, more than 60% of which show up once; 8.8% is in the top ten. Sequencing was done on a sample of PBMCs. These receptor sequences come from a woman aged 45-65 years in good health and CMV-seropositive.

The rearrangement joins TRBV18 to TRBJ2-7, with 10 bases fitting TRBD1. The CDR3 sequence is 15 residues long. V lost 3 bases to trimming and J lost 5 bases; unmatched junction nucleotides: 7. Germline CDR1 and CDR2: KGHSH and LQKENI. In nucleotides, the CDR3 is TGTGCCAGCTCACCTTTGGACAGGGGGAGGGACGAGCAGTACTTC. Its protein is CASSPLDRGRDEQYF.

The chain couples TRBV19 to TRBJ2-3, with 8 bases aligning to TRBD2. CDR1 and CDR2 (germline): LNHDA, SQIVND (reference sequence). With V trimmed by 2 bases and J by 9 bases, 7 bases remained unmatched. CDR3 length: 14 residues. CDR3 sequence: CASSISGTRGTQYF. The CDR3 nucleotides are TGTGCCAGTAGTATATCTGGGACTAGAGGGACGCAGTATTTT.

By its share, this clone is medium-sized. The CDR3, as DNA: TGTGCCAGCAGCTTGACGGGTATCACTGAGACCCAGTACTTC. Protein: CASSLTGITETQYF. The V gene is TRBV7-2, the J gene TRBJ2-5; D gene unclear. There are 14 residues in the CDR3. Looked up from germline, CDR1 is SGHTA and CDR2 is FQGNSA. The V end was cut by 3 bases, the J end by 5 bases, with 13 bases between.

The chain is built from TRBV7-9 and TRBJ1-2, with a weak D call TRBD1 (5 bases). The CDR3 spans 15 residues. Trimming stripped 1 base from V and 1 base from J, with 10 bases between. Germline CDR1 and CDR2: SEHNR and FQNEAQ (reference sequence). This CDR3 is CASSLDDSDNYGYTF. DNA of the CDR3: TGTGCCAGCAGCTTAGACGACAGCGATAACTATGGCTACACCTTC.

The genes are TRBV5-6 and TRBJ1-1; the D is unclear. Germline V lookup: CDR1 SGHDT, CDR2 YYEEEE. This CDR3 region has 12 residues. V shed 1 base and J shed 6 bases, with 7 bases lying between them. CDR3 coding DNA: TGTGCCAGCAGCTTGAGCGGCCCTGAAGCTTTCTTT. Translated, it gives CASSLSGPEAFF.

The chain combines TRBV4-2 with TRBJ2-2; D gene uncertain. The germline V and J ends were trimmed by 4 bases and 4 bases, with 10 bases remaining between them. The CDR3 is 14 amino acids. Germline-derived CDR1 and CDR2 are LGHNA and YNFKEQ. As DNA, the CDR3 is TGTGCCAGCAGCCGCGTGGGCAGCACCGGGGAGCTGTTTTTT. Protein product: CASSRVGSTGELFF.

This clone appeared a few times. The V and J genes are TRBV28 and TRBJ1-1, with D uncertain. The V end lost 5 bases, the J end lost 8 bases, and 12 bases lay between the germline ends. Germline assignment: CDR1 MDHEN and CDR2 SYDVKM. The CDR3 loop spans 12 amino acids. The CDR3 DNA follows: TGTGCCAGCAGTGAGGCGAATACAGAAGCTTTCTTT. It is translated as CASSEANTEAFF.

The chain joins TRBV28 to TRBJ2-7, with 7 bases that match TRBD2. The CDR3 runs 16 residues. Trimming removed 0 bases from V and 0 bases from J; junction bases left unmatched: 5. CDR1 MDHEN and CDR2 SYDVKM come from the germline V gene. CDR3 amino acids: CASSLWGWGGSYEQYF. For the CDR3, the DNA is TGTGCCAGCAGTTTATGGGGGTGGGGGGGCTCCTACGAGCAGTACTTC.

The chain uses TRBV5-1 and TRBJ2-7, with a weak D call TRBD2 (5 bases). The V end lost 0 bases, the J end lost 2 bases, and 9 bases lay between the germline ends. The CDR3 runs to 14 residues. Germline V lookup: CDR1 SGHRS, CDR2 YFSETQ. The DNA of the CDR3 is TGCGCCAGCAGCTTGGTGCGAGGGCCCTACGAGCAGTACTTC. This codes for CASSLVRGPYEQYF.

This sequence joins TRBV5-4 and TRBJ2-3; 13 bases agree with TRBD2. V lost 4 bases, J lost 1 base, and 9 bases stayed unmatched. Germline V gene sequence: CDR1 SGHNT, CDR2 YYREEE (reference sequence). The CDR3 has 18 amino acids. The CDR3 reads CASSPGGLAGVGTDTQYF. For the CDR3, the DNA is TGTGCCAGCAGCCCCGGCGGACTAGCGGGGGTAGGCACAGATACGCAGTATTTT.

A single count supports this clone. This sequence joins TRBV7-2 and TRBJ2-7; TRBD2 aligns across 11 bases. The trim removed 4 bases at V and 3 bases at J, leaving 8 bases unmatched. Germline-derived CDR1 and CDR2 are SGHTA and FQGNSA. This CDR3 is built from 16 residues. For the CDR3, the DNA is TGTGCCAGCAGCTATACTTCTAGCGGGGGGCTCTACGAGCAGTACTTC. This gives the protein CASSYTSSGGLYEQYF.

The chain links TRBV19 to TRBJ2-7, with unresolved D. Trimming took 5 bases from V and 6 from J, leaving 14 bases between them. Germline V CDR1 and CDR2: LNHDA, SQIVND (reference sequence). There are 13 residues in the CDR3. For the CDR3, the DNA is TGTGCCAGTAGTTTACGTGACCCGGGCGAGCAGTACTTC. As protein: CASSLRDPGEQYF.

This clone occurred a few times. This chain links TRBV19 with TRBJ1-1; D is undetermined. V lost 10 bases to trimming and J lost 1 base, with 10 bases between them. Per the germline V gene, CDR1 is LNHDA and CDR2 is SQIVND (reference sequence). The CDR3 runs 12 residues. The CDR3 region is CATRLGNTEAFF. In nucleotides, the CDR3 is TGTGCCACTCGACTGGGGAACACTGAAGCTTTCTTT.

The chain recombines TRBV5-1 with TRBJ2-2; 16 bases are shared with TRBD2. This CDR3 has 18 amino acids. Trimming took 3 bases from V and 6 from J; bases not matched to a gene: 8. From germline, CDR1 is SGHRS and CDR2 YFSETQ. CDR3 sequence (DNA): TGCGCCAGCAGCTCCGGGACTAGCGGGGGGGCCTGGTCCGGGGAGCTGTTTTTT. This translates into CASSSGTSGGAWSGELFF.

The chain links TRBV28 to TRBJ2-2; D remains unclear. This CDR3 has 12 amino acids. V was trimmed by 2 bases and J by 7 bases, leaving 5 bases between them. Germline-derived CDR1 and CDR2 are MDHEN and SYDVKM. The CDR3 DNA is TGTGCCAGCAGTTTAGTCAGCGGGGAGCTGTTTTTT. Its translation: CASSLVSGELFF.

J is TRBJ2-3 and V is TRBV7-2; TRBD1 aligns across 7 bases. This CDR3 has 16 amino acids. The junction had 5 bases not matched to a gene; V was cut back by 1 base and J by 1 base. CDR1 and CDR2 from the germline V gene are SGHTA and FQGNSA. The CDR3 loop reads CASSLVGTAGTDTQYF. CDR3 in DNA: TGTGCCAGCAGCTTAGTTGGGACAGCGGGCACAGATACGCAGTATTTT.

The rearrangement uses TRBV19 and TRBJ1-5; D is perhaps TRBD1 (5 bases). The ends were cut back, 3 bases at V and 3 bases at J, with 18 bases in the middle. CDR1 and CDR2 from the germline V gene are LNHDA and SQIVND (reference sequence). This CDR3 contains 17 residues. CDR3 nucleotides: TGTGCCAGTAGTATGGATTGGGGCGGGAGTGACAATCAGCCCCAGCATTTT. Its protein is CASSMDWGGSDNQPQHF.

The chain joins TRBV4-3 to TRBJ1-5; 9 nucleotides agree with TRBD1. CDR1 and CDR2 (germline): LGHNA, YSLEER. With 2 bases clipped from V and 0 bases from J, the junction kept 14 bases outside the gene matches. This CDR3 comprises 20 residues. CDR3 coding DNA: TGCGCCAGCAGCCAACTAAGGGCGGACAGGGGACCTTATAGCAATCAGCCCCAGCATTTT. Translation gives CASSQLRADRGPYSNQPQHF.

This chain joins TRBV7-2 and TRBJ2-2; 9 bases line up with TRBD1. V lost 6 bases to trimming and J lost 10 bases; unmatched junction nucleotides: 9. CDR1 SGHTA and CDR2 FQGNSA come from the germline V gene. The CDR3 is 14 amino acids. This CDR3 reads CASRDRGNTPELFF. CDR3 bases: TGTGCCAGCAGGGACAGGGGTAACACCCCGGAGCTGTTTTTT.

The gene calls are TRBV4-1 and TRBJ2-7, with 7 bases matching TRBD1. The CDR3 has 18 amino acids. With V trimmed by 4 bases and J by 5 bases, 20 bases remained unmatched. CDR1 MGHRA and CDR2 YSYEKL come from the germline V gene. CDR3 region: CASSRNRDSQILTDEQYF. The CDR3 bases are TGCGCCAGCAGCCGGAACCGGGACAGTCAAATCCTGACCGACGAGCAGTACTTC.

The chain carries TRBV10-3 and TRBJ1-5; no firm D call. Trimming removed 0 bases at V and 5 bases at J, with 8 bases between. The CDR3 totals 14 residues. From germline, CDR1 is ENHRY and CDR2 SYGVKD. DNA of the CDR3: TGTGCCATCAGTGAGTCGGCAGGCTATCAGCCCCAGCATTTT. It is translated as CAISESAGYQPQHF.

V is TRBV4-1 and J is TRBJ1-2, with D perhaps TRBD1 (6 bases). Trimming cost V 2 bases and J 2 bases, with 9 bases left between them. The CDR3 has 14 residues. Germline V CDR1 and CDR2: MGHRA, YSYEKL. The CDR3: CASSQSDRNYGYTF. The DNA of the CDR3 is TGCGCCAGCAGCCAATCGGACAGAAACTATGGCTACACCTTC.

The V gene is TRBV5-8, the J gene TRBJ2-7, with 8 nucleotides matching TRBD2. The germline V gene encodes CDR1 SGHTS and CDR2 YDEGEE. This CDR3 has 15 amino acids. J was trimmed by 2 bases and V by 4 bases; bases with no gene match: 8. CDR3 region: CASSRRLAYAYEQYF. As DNA, the CDR3 is TGTGCCAGCAGCCGCAGACTAGCGTACGCCTACGAGCAGTACTTC. The variable domain in full, completed from reference TRBV5-8 and TRBJ2-7, reads EAGVTQSPTHLIKTRGQQATLRCSPISGHTSVYWYQQALGLGLQFLLWYDEGEERNRGNFPPRFSGRQFPNYSSELNVNALELEDSALYLCASSRRLAYAYEQYFGPGTRLTVT.

The rearrangement links TRBV5-8 to TRBJ1-5; 7 nucleotides agree with TRBD1. The J segment lost 3 bases and the V segment lost 2 bases, leaving 8 bases of the junction unmatched. The CDR3 consists of 16 residues. Germline V gives CDR1 SGHTS, CDR2 YDEGEE. The CDR3 region is CASSLNWGQNNQPQHF. The CDR3, as DNA: TGTGCCAGCAGCTTAAATTGGGGACAGAACAATCAGCCCCAGCATTTT.

This clone was detected only once. The gene calls are TRBV4-1 and TRBJ1-2; D call uncertain. CDR3 length: 13 residues. V was clipped by 4 bases and J by 3 bases, with 9 bases between them. The V gene's germline CDR1 is MGHRA and CDR2 YSYEKL. The CDR3 region has the DNA TGCGCCAGCAGCCGAGGGAGGGACTATGGCTACACCTTC. This translates into CASSRGRDYGYTF.

The CDR3 spells CSASNRNEQFF. The CDR3, as DNA: TGCAGTGCTAGCAACAGGAATGAGCAGTTCTTC. The rearrangement uses TRBV20-1 and TRBJ2-1; D perhaps matches TRBD1 (5 bases). The CDR3 runs 11 residues. Germline V gives CDR1 DFQATT, CDR2 SNEGSKA (reference sequence). Trimming took 3 bases from V and 7 from J, leaving 7 bases between them.

The CDR3 region is CASSQELGQFSTEAFF. For the CDR3, the DNA is TGCGCCAGCAGCCAAGAATTAGGACAGTTTTCCACTGAAGCTTTCTTT. The chain carries TRBV4-3 and TRBJ1-1; perhaps TRBD1 as D (6 bases). Germline V gene lookup returns CDR1 LGHNA and CDR2 YSLEER. V lost 0 bases to trimming and J lost 4 bases, with 15 bases between them. This CDR3 has 16 amino acids.

Only one count was recorded for this clone. The rearrangement links TRBV9 to TRBJ1-4; no firm D call. The CDR3 contains 14 residues. Trimming cost V 0 bases and J 4 bases, with 7 bases left between them. Looked up from germline, CDR1 is SGDLS and CDR2 is YYNGEE. This CDR3 reads CASSVGGSNEKLFF. In DNA form, the CDR3 reads TGTGCCAGCAGCGTAGGAGGGAGTAATGAAAAACTGTTTTTT.